This T cell receptor (beta chain) came from a study of blood T cell repertoires in COVID-19. Across the study: Whether acute or convalescent, the COVID-19 samples came from the United States, Italy and Spain. In each case, the material was cDNA or gDNA derived from T cells, B-cell-depleted T cells, or PBMCs.

The CDR3 runs 13 residues. V trimming: 2 bases; J trimming: 10 bases; junction bases outside the gene matches: 7. Germline V CDR1 and CDR2: SGHTA, FQGNSA. Authors' methods: Amplification with reference gene primers provided the estimates of nucleated cell counts. Method: immunoSEQ multiplex PCR; TCRdb's copy keeps in-frame clones and lacks some. V, J and clone size reflect that table, while D and trimming were determined from the DNA. This table has some 58,000 clones, 90% appearing once. The V gene is TRBV7-2, the J gene TRBJ1-1; the match to TRBD1 covers 7 bases. The TCR comes from a man in his forties with acute or convalescent COVID-19. Sequencing was done on a sample of peripheral blood. The CDR3 DNA sequence: TGTGCCAGCAGCTTACCCAGGGGGGTAGGAGCTTTCTTT. Protein sequence: CASSLPRGVGAFF.